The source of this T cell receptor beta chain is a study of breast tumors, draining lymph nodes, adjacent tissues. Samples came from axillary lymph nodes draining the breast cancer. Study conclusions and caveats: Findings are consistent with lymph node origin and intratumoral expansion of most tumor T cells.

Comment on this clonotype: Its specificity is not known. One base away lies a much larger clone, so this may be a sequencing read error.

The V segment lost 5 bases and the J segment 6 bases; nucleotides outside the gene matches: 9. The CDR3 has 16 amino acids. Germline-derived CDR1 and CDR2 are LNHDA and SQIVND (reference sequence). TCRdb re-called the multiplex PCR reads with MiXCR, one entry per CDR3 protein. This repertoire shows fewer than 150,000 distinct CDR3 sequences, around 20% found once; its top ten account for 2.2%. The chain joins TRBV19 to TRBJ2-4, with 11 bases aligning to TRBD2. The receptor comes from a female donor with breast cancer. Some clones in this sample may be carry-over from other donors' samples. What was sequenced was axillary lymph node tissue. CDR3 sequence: CASSELAGGSRNIQYF. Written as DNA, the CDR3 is TGTGCCAGTAGTGAATTAGCGGGAGGGTCCAGAAACATTCAGTACTTC. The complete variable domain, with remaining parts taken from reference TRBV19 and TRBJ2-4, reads DGGITQSPKYLFRKEGQNVTLSCEQNLNHDAMYWYRQDPGQGLRLIYYSQIVNDFQKGDIAEGYSVSREKKESFPLTVTSAQKNPTAFYLCASSELAGGSRNIQYFGAGTRLSVL.